The rows below give T cell receptor beta chains drawn from one sample of a study of blood T cells in healthy people across ages. TCRdb re-derived calls from the 5' RACE reads in MiXCR, one entry per CDR3 protein. The data contain 1.5 million to 2 million distinct CDR3 sequences, around 40% of them seen just once; the ten biggest clones take up roughly 23%. The sequenced material came from blood. Every receptor here comes from a human donor in good health. Both conserved end residues are part of each CDR3. The D gene is left open where the match is weak. Only some rows state a clone size, as once, few, many or a class for expanded clones.

TRBV6-1	NA	TRBD2	TRBJ2-1	TGTGCCAGCAGTCCCCCCGAAGCGGGAGGCCCCAGTGAGCAGTTCTTC	CASSPPEAGGPSEQFF
TRBV7-2	NA	NA	TRBJ1-2	TGTGCCAGCAGCTTAGTTGGGGCAGGACAAAACTATGGCTACACCTTC	CASSLVGAGQNYGYTF
TRBV12-3/TRBV12-4	few	TRBD1	TRBJ1-2	TGTGCCAGCAGTTTATGGGGTCGACAGGGCGTCGATGGCTACACCTTC	CASSLWGRQGVDGYTF
TRBV20-1	few	NA	TRBJ1-2	TGCAGTGCTAGAGTCCCTCGTCTCTATGGCTACACCTTC	CSARVPRLYGYTF
TRBV12-3/TRBV12-4	few	NA	TRBJ2-7	TGTGCCAGCAGTTTGACTGGGCAGCAGTACTTC	CASSLTGQQYF
TRBV7-2	few	NA	TRBJ1-6	TGTGCCAGCAGCTTAGGTGCGGCAGGGTTTGGATCACCCCTCCACTTT	CASSLGAAGFGSPLHF
TRBV29-1	NA	TRBD1	TRBJ1-2	TGCAGCGCTAAAACGGGACAGGGGAATTATGGCTACACCTTC	CSAKTGQGNYGYTF
TRBV5-1	few	TRBD2	TRBJ2-7	TGCGCCAGCAGCCCGATCCCGGGACTAGCGGGGGTACGATACGAGCAGTACTTC	CASSPIPGLAGVRYEQYF
TRBV7-9	few	NA	TRBJ1-2	TGTGCCAGCAGCTTAGCGCAGCCCTATGGCTACACCTTC	CASSLAQPYGYTF
TRBV28	NA	NA	TRBJ1-1	TGTGCCAGCCGGGAGGGGCCAGATGAAGCTTTCTTT	CASREGPDEAFF
TRBV9	NA	NA	TRBJ2-1	TGTGCCAGCAGCGTGGGCGCCGGGACGGTCTACAATGAGCAGTTCTTC	CASSVGAGTVYNEQFF
TRBV6-1	NA	TRBD1	TRBJ1-2	TGTGCCAGCAGTGACAGGGGGCACACCTATGGCTACACCTTC	CASSDRGHTYGYTF
TRBV6-2/TRBV6-3	NA	NA	TRBJ1-1	TGTGCCAGCAGGCCCCTCGCCCGAGCTGAAGCTTTCTTT	CASRPLARAEAFF
TRBV7-8	few	TRBD2	TRBJ2-1	TGTGCCAGCAGCGATGGAGCGGGGGGCCTCTCCTACAATGAGCAGTTCTTC	CASSDGAGGLSYNEQFF